This TCR beta chain stems from a study of T cells in Graves' hyperthyroidism and ophthalmopathy. This clonotype was observed at least ten times. V was clipped by 3 bases and J by 2 bases; unmatched bases: 4. The CDR3 length is 14 residues. Germline CDR1 is KGHSH and CDR2 is LQKENI. There were TCR beta CDR3 regions amplified from RNA transcripts. HTBI primers were the set used in a first-round RT-PCR of the TCR CDR3. TCRdb re-called the multiplex PCR reads with MiXCR, one entry per CDR3 protein. Here the sample spans approximately 740,000 distinct CDR3 sequences, approximately 14% being singletons. The chain couples TRBV18 to TRBJ2-7; TRBD1 matches 7 bases. The receptor was isolated from a woman aged 18 to 35 with Graves' hyperthyroidism. Specimen: blood. This CDR3 is CASSPRGQPYEQYF. The CDR3 DNA reads TGTGCCAGCTCACCGAGGGGACAGCCCTACGAGCAGTACTTC.